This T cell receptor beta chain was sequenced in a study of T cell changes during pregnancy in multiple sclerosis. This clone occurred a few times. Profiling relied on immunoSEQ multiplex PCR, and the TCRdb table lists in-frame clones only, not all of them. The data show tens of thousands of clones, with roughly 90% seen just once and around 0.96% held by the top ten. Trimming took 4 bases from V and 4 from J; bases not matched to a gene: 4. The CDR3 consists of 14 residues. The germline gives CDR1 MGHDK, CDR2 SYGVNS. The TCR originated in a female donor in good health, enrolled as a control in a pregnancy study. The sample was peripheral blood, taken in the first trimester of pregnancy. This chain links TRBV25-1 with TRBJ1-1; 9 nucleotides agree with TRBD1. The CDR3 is CASSATGGGTEAFF. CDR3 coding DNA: TGTGCCAGCAGTGCGACAGGGGGTGGCACTGAAGCTTTCTTT.